This T cell receptor (beta chain) was identified in a study of patients and donors after allogeneic stem cell transplantation. In TCRdb, the RT-PCR reads were re-called with MiXCR into one record per CDR3 protein. The sample lists about 200,000 distinct CDR3 sequences, around 40% seen once, with around 10% in the top ten. Germline CDR1 and CDR2: SGHTA and FQGTGA. This CDR3 region has 13 residues. Trimming removed 2 bases from V and 3 bases from J, with 5 bases in between. This sequence joins TRBV7-3 and TRBJ2-1, with D unclear. This TCR came from a human donor who was either an allogeneic HSCT recipient or a stem cell or donor lymphocyte infusion donor (not recorded which). It is not recorded whose cells these are; they may come from a transplant donor. The sample was blood, either unsorted or a sorted T cell fraction (not recorded which). The CDR3 region has the DNA TGTGCCAGCAGCTTAGACGACTACAATGAGCAGTTCTTC. This sequence encodes CASSLDDYNEQFF.